This TCR beta chain is drawn from a study of T cell repertoires in cytomegalovirus infection. About the study: Indications of both CMV infection and matching HLA type were provided by public TCR beta signatures.

TCRdb fed the reads into MiXCR, producing one record per CDR3 protein. The sample lists about 600,000 distinct CDR3 sequences; roughly a quarter were seen once. The sample comprised CD8+ T cells from PBMCs. The receptor comes from a human donor in good health (CMV status not recorded). Some clones in this sample may be carry-over from other donors' samples.

The CDR3 DNA follows: TGTGCCAGCAGTTACGTTGTTGGGTACGCCGGGGAGCTGTTTTTT. Encoded protein: CASSYVVGYAGELFF. The gene calls are TRBV6-6 and TRBJ2-2; no reliable D call. Germline lookup yields CDR1 MNHNY and CDR2 SVGAGI (reference sequence). CDR3 length: 15 residues. Deletions cut 2 bases from V and 6 bases from J, with 13 bases between.